The 27 T cell receptor beta chains given below trace back to one sample, sequenced in a study of molecular identifiers for immune sequencing clone quantification. MiXCR, applied by TCRdb to the PCR reads, yields one record per CDR3 protein. This table has some 650,000 distinct CDR3 sequences, about 20% appearing once. Material for sequencing was naive CD8+ T cells from blood, with Jurkat cell RNA spiked in. This sample's subset: FACS-sorted CD8+CD4-CCR7+CD45RA+ naive T cells. These receptors originate from a human donor in good health. Some libraries in this study had Jurkat cell RNA spiked in.

This clonotype showed up many times. The genes are TRBV6-5 and TRBJ1-2; D call uncertain. Germline CDR1 MNHEY, CDR2 SVGAGI. The length of the CDR3 is 15 residues. The V gene lost 0 bases and the J gene lost 4 bases, with 12 bases spanning the gap. The CDR3 sequence: CASSYSLEGIYGYTF. The CDR3 DNA reads TGTGCCAGCAGTTACTCTCTAGAAGGGATCTATGGCTACACCTTC.

Worth noting for this clonotype: The missing conserved phenylalanine or tryptophan at the end of this CDR3 makes a read error likely. The V and J genes are TRBV6-5 and TRBJ2-7; 7 positions agree with TRBD2. CDR1 and CDR2 (germline): MNHEY, SVGAGI. V lost 5 bases and J lost 3; bases outside the gene matches: 7. The length of the CDR3 is 14 residues. The CDR3 sequence: CASSHAAGVYEQYS. In nucleotides, the CDR3 is TGTGCCAGCAGTCACGCTGCGGGGGTCTACGAGCAGTACTCC.

This clonotype showed up many times. The CDR3 spells CASSAQGAAKYNEQFF. CDR3 in DNA: TGTGCCAGTAGTGCCCAGGGGGCGGCGAAATACAATGAGCAGTTCTTC. The chain links TRBV19 to TRBJ2-1, with TRBD1 identical over 8 bases. V trimming: 5 bases; J trimming: 4 bases; junction bases outside the gene matches: 10. Germline CDR1 is LNHDA and CDR2 is SQIVND (reference sequence). This CDR3 comprises 16 residues. The full variable domain, completed using reference TRBV19 and TRBJ2-1, is DGGITQSPKYLFRKEGQNVTLSCEQNLNHDAMYWYRQDPGQGLRLIYYSQIVNDFQKGDIAEGYSVSREKKESFPLTVTSAQKNPTAFYLCASSAQGAAKYNEQFFGPGTRLTVL.

This clonotype was seen a handful of times. The chain combines TRBV4-1 with TRBJ1-5; D is undetermined. Trimming stripped 0 bases from V and 6 bases from J, with 9 bases between. Per germline, CDR1 MGHRA and CDR2 YSYEKL. The CDR3 is 14 amino acids. In nucleotides, the CDR3 is TGCGCCAGCAGCCAAGAAGGAGGATTTCAGCCCCAGCATTTT. Translating it yields CASSQEGGFQPQHF.

The chain employs TRBV6-2 or TRBV6-3 and TRBJ2-7; D possibly corresponds to TRBD1 (5 bases). The CDR3 length is 13 residues. The V gene lost 8 bases and the J gene lost 0 bases, with 11 bases spanning the gap. Per the germline V gene, CDR1 is MNHEY and CDR2 is SVGEGT. Here the CDR3 reads CASLDSNSYEQYF. CDR3 nucleotides: TGTGCCAGCTTAGACAGCAACTCCTACGAGCAGTACTTC.

As regards this clonotype: A much larger clonotype is one base distant, so this may be a read error. The chain is built from TRBV2 and TRBJ2-3; 7 positions agree with TRBD2. The V segment lost 9 bases and the J segment 4 bases; nucleotides outside the gene matches: 16. The CDR3 spans 16 residues. Germline assignment: CDR1 SNHLY and CDR2 FYNNEI. The CDR3 is CARGVGRASDADTQYF. The DNA for the CDR3 is TGTGCCAGGGGGGTAGGGAGGGCCAGTGACGCAGATACGCAGTATTTT.

In this sample, this clonotype turned up a few times. This chain uses TRBV7-6 with TRBJ2-7, with D maybe TRBD2 (5 bases). Trimming took off 0 bases at V and 3 bases at J, with 9 bases between the two ends. Germline assignment: CDR1 SGHVS and CDR2 FNYEAQ. CDR3 size: 14 residues. CDR3: CASSLARVGYEQYF. The CDR3 nucleotides read TGTGCCAGCAGCTTAGCGCGGGTGGGCTACGAGCAGTACTTC.

The chain combines TRBV4-3 with TRBJ2-6, with TRBD2 matching over 7 bases. Germline CDR1 LGHNA, CDR2 YSLEER. This CDR3 is 18 amino acids long. V trimming: 10 bases; J trimming: 1 base; junction bases outside the gene matches: 16. CDR3 DNA: TGCGCCAATAGCCAAGAGGCCGCGGGAGTGTCTGGGGCCAACGTCCTGACTTTC. This codes for CANSQEAAGVSGANVLTF.

The V call is TRBV12-5, the J call TRBJ2-1; 11 nucleotides agree with TRBD1. Germline V lookup: CDR1 LGHNT, CDR2 FRNRAP. V lost 2 bases, J lost 2 bases, and 5 bases stayed unmatched. There are 17 residues in the CDR3. CDR3 nucleotides: TGTGCTAGTGGTTTGAACCTGGGACAGGGGGCCTACAATGAGCAGTTCTTC. It specifies CASGLNLGQGAYNEQFF.

The rearrangement joins TRBV6-2 or TRBV6-3 to TRBJ2-1; 7 nucleotides line up with TRBD1. The junction had 21 bases not matched to a gene; V was cut back by 9 bases and J by 16 bases. Germline CDR1 MNHEY, CDR2 SVGEGT. The CDR3 loop spans 14 amino acids. In nucleotides, the CDR3 is TGTGCCAGAGACAGGGACAGTAACGGAGTGGTCGGTTTCTTC. Amino acids: CARDRDSNGVVGFF.

This clonotype was recorded at least ten times. The chain combines TRBV10-3 with TRBJ1-5, with TRBD1 as a possible D gene (5 bases). Germline V CDR1 and CDR2: ENHRY, SYGVKD. The CDR3 has 15 residues. The germline V and J ends were trimmed by 3 bases and 4 bases, with 13 bases remaining between them. This CDR3 is CAISDPDTPNQPQHF. Written as DNA, the CDR3 is TGTGCCATCAGTGACCCGGACACCCCGAATCAGCCCCAGCATTTT.

This clonotype has ten or more counts. The CDR3 region has the DNA TGTGCCAGCAGTTTAGAGGGACCCGGAGTGGTGGAGACCCAGTACTTC. This sequence encodes CASSLEGPGVVETQYF. The chain has TRBV12-3 or TRBV12-4 and TRBJ2-5; D may be TRBD1 or TRBD2 (5 bases each). The V gene lost 1 base and the J gene lost 5 bases, with 17 bases spanning the gap. The CDR3 sequence is 16 residues long.

This clonotype came up many times. CDR3 loop: CASSQDLNSNEQFF. Here the CDR3 DNA reads TGTGCCAGCAGCCAGGACTTGAATAGCAATGAGCAGTTCTTC. The genes are TRBV7-2 and TRBJ2-1; D may be TRBD2 (5 bases). Trimming left V 5 bases short and J 6 bases short, with 14 bases between. This CDR3 is 14 amino acids long. Germline-derived CDR1 and CDR2 are SGHTA and FQGNSA. The full variable domain, its missing parts supplied by reference TRBV7-2 and TRBJ2-1, is GAGVSQSPSNKVTEKGKDVELRCDPISGHTALYWYRQSLGQGLEFLIYFQGNSAPDKSGLPSDRFSAERTGGSVSTLTIQRTQQEDSAVYLCASSQDLNSNEQFFGPGTRLTVL.

This clonotype was counted between two and nine times. The V call is TRBV3-1, the J call TRBJ2-7; 7 bases match TRBD2. The germline CDR1 and CDR2 sequences are LGHDT and YNNKEL (reference sequence). V was clipped by 0 bases and J by 0 bases; unmatched bases: 8. The CDR3 covers 17 residues. The CDR3 sequence is CASSQDPGGSFSYEQYF. As DNA, the CDR3 is TGTGCCAGCAGCCAAGATCCCGGGGGGTCTTTCTCCTACGAGCAGTACTTC.

Notes on this clonotype: The CDR3 carries no conserved terminal phenylalanine or tryptophan, so it likely arises from a read error. The CDR3 loop reads CASSLGLAGSSYEQYC. In nucleotides, the CDR3 is TGCGCCAGCAGCTTAGGGCTAGCGGGAAGCTCCTACGAGCAGTACTGC. The chain uses TRBV5-1 and TRBJ2-7, with 9 bases that match TRBD2. The CDR3 is 16 residues long. Trimming removed 2 bases from V and 0 bases from J; junction bases left unmatched: 6. Germline assignment: CDR1 SGHRS and CDR2 YFSETQ.

This clonotype was detected ten times or more. The chain links TRBV4-3 to TRBJ2-7; 10 bases fit TRBD1. CDR1 LGHNA and CDR2 YSLEER come from the germline V gene. The CDR3 length is 13 residues. J gave up 5 bases and V 3 bases, and 1 base lay outside the gene matches. CDR3 bases: TGCGCCAGCAGCCATGGGACAGGGGACGAGCAGTACTTC. This gives the protein CASSHGTGDEQYF.

Concerning this clonotype: With a much larger clone just one base away, this may be a read error. This chain links TRBV6-2 or TRBV6-3 with TRBJ1-2; D is unclear. The CDR3 is 12 amino acids. The germline CDR1 and CDR2 sequences are MNHEY and SVGEGT. CDR3 nucleotide sequence: TGTGCCTGCAGTTACACCCGACTCGATTGCACCTTC. Translated: CACSYTRLDCTF.

At least ten counts were recorded for this clonotype. The rearrangement links TRBV11-2 to TRBJ1-4; TRBD1 might be the D (6 bases). This CDR3 is built from 17 residues. Trimming pared 3 bases from V and 2 bases from J, leaving 16 bases between. Germline V lookup: CDR1 SGHAT, CDR2 FQNNGV. The CDR3 region is CASSLSSRGWTNEKLFF. DNA for the CDR3: TGTGCCAGCAGCTTGTCATCCAGGGGTTGGACTAATGAAAAACTGTTTTTT.

The rearrangement links TRBV7-9 to TRBJ2-5; the match to TRBD2 covers 11 bases. In germline, CDR1 is SEHNR, CDR2 FQNEAQ (reference sequence). V shed 0 bases and J 2 bases; nucleotides not matched to a gene: 8. This CDR3 is 18 amino acids long. The CDR3 region is CASSLAIRTSGFQETQYF. The CDR3 region has the DNA TGTGCCAGCAGCTTAGCAATTAGGACTAGCGGGTTTCAAGAGACCCAGTACTTC.

This clonotype was observed many times. The genes are TRBV4-3 and TRBJ2-7; 11 bases are a match to TRBD1. The CDR3 loop spans 15 amino acids. CDR1 and CDR2 from the germline V gene are LGHNA and YSLEER. The V segment lost 4 bases and the J segment 2 bases; nucleotides outside the gene matches: 4. CDR3 protein: CASSPGQGVPYEQYF. The CDR3 nucleotides read TGCGCCAGCAGCCCGGGACAGGGGGTTCCCTACGAGCAGTACTTC.

This clonotype was seen many times. The J gene is TRBJ2-7, the V gene TRBV2; D possibly corresponds to TRBD2 (5 bases). Between the trimmed V and J ends, which lost 2 bases and 4 bases, there was a span of 12 bases. This CDR3 comprises 14 residues. Germline assignment: CDR1 SNHLY and CDR2 FYNNEI. This CDR3 reads CASSELDEGYEQYF. The CDR3 DNA reads as TGTGCCAGCAGTGAATTAGACGAGGGATACGAGCAGTACTTC.

The table lists this clonotype with a few counts. J is TRBJ2-7 and V is TRBV6-1; 7 bases line up with TRBD2. V trimming: 4 bases; J trimming: 5 bases; junction bases outside the gene matches: 5. The germline CDR1 and CDR2 sequences are MNHNS and SASEGT. CDR3 length equals 13 residues. CDR3 sequence reads: CASSGGRGDEQYF. The DNA of the CDR3 is TGTGCCAGCAGTGGGGGCCGGGGGGACGAGCAGTACTTC.

With respect to this clonotype: Given a much more abundant clone one base away, this may be a read error. CDR3 protein: CSARPGRDTEAFF. The CDR3 nucleotides are TGCAGTGCCAGACCAGGTAGGGACACTGAAGCTTTCTTT. The chain links TRBV20-1 to TRBJ1-1; no clear D gene. The germline CDR1 and CDR2 sequences are DFQATT and SNEGSKA (reference sequence). The CDR3 contains 13 residues. V dropped 6 bases and J dropped 3 bases, with 14 bases sitting between them.

The chain employs TRBV19 and TRBJ2-2; 8 nucleotides align to TRBD2. Germline V gene lookup returns CDR1 LNHDA and CDR2 SQIVND (reference sequence). The CDR3 has 13 residues. Losses at the gene ends were 7 bases for V and 6 bases for J; bases not matched to a gene: 4. The CDR3 DNA reads TGTGCCAGTACGGGGGGGGGTCCCGGGGAGCTGTTTTTT. Protein: CASTGGGPGELFF.

The chain has TRBV24-1 and TRBJ1-5; TRBD1 aligns across 8 bases. Germline values: CDR1 KGHDR, CDR2 SFDVKD. V shed 5 bases, J shed 4 bases, and the junction held 3 bases outside the gene matches. This CDR3 is built from 14 residues. CDR3 in DNA: TGTGCCACCAGTGGTTGGACAGGGAATCAGCCCCAGCATTTT. Translation: CATSGWTGNQPQHF.

This clonotype has at least ten counts. V and J are TRBV14 and TRBJ1-2; no firm D call. V was shortened by 0 bases and J by 1 base, with 12 bases between the two germline ends. Germline CDR1 is SGHDN and CDR2 is FVKESK. The length of the CDR3 is 16 residues. The CDR3 reads CASSQEWAGLNYGYTF. CDR3 coding DNA: TGTGCCAGCAGCCAAGAATGGGCAGGTCTTAACTATGGCTACACCTTC.

V gene TRBV3-1 combines with J gene TRBJ1-1; D remains unclear. The germline V gene has CDR1 LGHDT and CDR2 YNNKEL (reference sequence). V was cut by 0 bases and J by 1 base, with 12 bases left in between. This CDR3 region has 16 residues. In DNA form, the CDR3 reads TGTGCCAGCAGCCAAGATAAGCGGGCAAGGAACACTGAAGCTTTCTTT. Protein: CASSQDKRARNTEAFF. Filled out from reference TRBV3-1 and TRBJ1-1, the complete variable domain reads DTAVSQTPKYLVTQMGNDKSIKCEQNLGHDTMYWYKQDSKKFLKIMFSYNNKELIINETVPNRFSPKSPDKAHLNLHINSLELGDSAVYFCASSQDKRARNTEAFFGQGTRLTVV.